Following are 32 T cell receptor beta chains from one sample sequenced in a study of T cells after yellow fever vaccination. Each CDR3 protein gets one entry after TCRdb re-called the 5' RACE reads with MiXCR. The sample lists some 560,000 distinct CDR3 sequences, roughly a sixth occurring once. The material was PBMCs, obtained 4 to 6 days after the first yellow fever vaccination. The receptors were sampled from a man younger than 35 who received the YFV17D yellow fever vaccine.

The V call is TRBV2, the J call TRBJ2-1; tentatively, D is TRBD2 (6 bases). Germline assignment: CDR1 SNHLY and CDR2 FYNNEI. V lost 5 bases and J 11 bases, leaving 13 bases between the germline ends. This CDR3 is 12 amino acids long. CDR3 region: CASSPPGLKQFF. DNA of the CDR3: TGTGCCAGCAGTCCACCGGGACTTAAGCAGTTCTTC.

V is TRBV5-6 and J is TRBJ2-3; 10 positions agree with TRBD2. Germline CDR1 reads SGHDT; CDR2 reads YYEEEE. The CDR3 contains 16 residues. V lost 7 bases, J lost 3 bases, and 11 bases stayed unmatched. The CDR3 loop is CASSLYQRGGTDTQYF. In DNA form, the CDR3 reads TGTGCCAGCTCCCTTTATCAGCGGGGGGGAACAGATACGCAGTATTTT.

The rearrangement uses TRBV7-8 and TRBJ2-3; TRBD2 aligns across 9 bases. From germline, CDR1 is SGHVS and CDR2 FQNEAQ. The length of the CDR3 is 16 residues. After removal of 1 base from V and 2 bases from J, the junction contained 4 bases not matched to a gene. CDR3 loop: CASSLVRLAATDTQYF. CDR3 nucleotides: TGTGCCAGCAGCTTAGTCAGACTAGCGGCCACAGATACGCAGTATTTT.

This chain uses TRBV7-6 with TRBJ2-2, with a tentative D call TRBD1 (6 bases). The CDR3 runs to 15 residues. Trimming pared 2 bases from V and 2 bases from J, leaving 9 bases between. Looked up from germline, CDR1 is SGHVS and CDR2 is FNYEAQ. The CDR3, as DNA: TGTGCCAGCAGCTTATGGACAGTCAACACCGGGGAGCTGTTTTTT. Protein: CASSLWTVNTGELFF.

The sample holds a few counts of this clonotype. The chain links TRBV24-1 to TRBJ2-1; 8 bases match TRBD2. The CDR3 loop spans 16 amino acids. J lost 4 bases, V lost 3 bases, and 7 bases had no gene match. The germline V gene has CDR1 KGHDR and CDR2 SFDVKD. The CDR3 bases are TGTGCCACCAGTGATGACTACGGGGGGGCGTACAATGAGCAGTTCTTC. Protein product: CATSDDYGGAYNEQFF.

This clonotype has a handful of counts. This rearrangement joins TRBV7-9 to TRBJ2-1; no definite D call. This CDR3 has 13 amino acids. Germline V lookup: CDR1 SEHNR, CDR2 FQNEAQ (reference sequence). The V end was cut by 4 bases, the J end by 7 bases, with 11 bases between. CDR3 DNA: TGTGCCAGCAGCTCCAGCCTACGGAATGAGCAGTTCTTC. Protein sequence: CASSSSLRNEQFF.

This clonotype has just a few counts. The chain carries TRBV6-6 and TRBJ1-1; D is possibly TRBD1 (6 bases). V lost 7 bases, J lost 5 bases, and 11 bases lay in between. The CDR3 loop spans 12 amino acids. CDR1 is MNHNY and CDR2 is SVGAGI in the germline V gene (reference sequence). CDR3 protein: CASTGGGTEAFF. The CDR3, as DNA: TGTGCCAGCACGGGAGGGGGGACTGAAGCTTTCTTT.

This clonotype was picked up a small number of times. The chain's CDR3 is CASSLPTIGTRNDEQYF. DNA of the CDR3: TGTGCCAGCAGCCTCCCTACTATCGGGACTCGTAACGACGAGCAGTACTTC. The rearrangement joins TRBV7-4 to TRBJ2-7; TRBD2 is a possible D gene (6 bases). The V and J ends lost 5 bases and 5 bases respectively, with 25 bases between them. In germline, CDR1 is SGHVT, CDR2 SQSDAQ. The CDR3 runs to 17 residues.

The V and J genes are TRBV12-5 and TRBJ2-2; a weak D match, TRBD1 (6 bases). Germline V lookup: CDR1 LGHNT, CDR2 FRNRAP. Deletions cut 6 bases from V and 5 bases from J, with 16 bases between. The CDR3 totals 15 residues. CDR3 region: CASGQGQDGTGELFF. The CDR3 bases are TGTGCTAGTGGCCAGGGGCAGGATGGTACCGGGGAGCTGTTTTTT.

The chain uses TRBV10-3 and TRBJ2-7; perhaps TRBD1 as D (6 bases). V dropped 1 base and J dropped 2 bases, with 33 bases sitting between them. Germline lookup yields CDR1 ENHRY and CDR2 SYGVKD. This CDR3 is 22 amino acids long. This chain's CDR3 is CAISEYSRTDAWDGGSPYEQYV. CDR3 bases: TGTGCCATCAGTGAGTATTCGCGGACAGATGCCTGGGATGGGGGCTCCCCCTACGAGCAGTACGTC.

In its sample, this clonotype was seen a few times. The chain joins TRBV28 to TRBJ2-7; 10 bases align to TRBD1. The CDR3 totals 17 residues. CDR1 and CDR2 (germline): MDHEN, SYDVKM. V shed 6 bases, J shed 2 bases, and the junction held 13 bases outside the gene matches. In nucleotides, the CDR3 is TGTGCCAGCAGCCTCCCCTCAGACAGGGGGCGAGCCTACGAGCAGTACGTC. Translation: CASSLPSDRGRAYEQYV.

The rearrangement joins TRBV18 to TRBJ2-2; TRBD1 aligns across 7 bases. Germline V CDR1 and CDR2: KGHSH, LQKENI. This CDR3 has 15 residues. V lost 5 bases and J lost 6; bases outside the gene matches: 9. The CDR3 DNA follows: TGTGCCAGCTCAGCAGCAGGGGGTGACGCCGGGGAGCTGTTTTTT. Protein sequence: CASSAAGGDAGELFF. Complete variable domain (other parts from reference TRBV18 and TRBJ2-2): NAGVMQNPRHLVRRRGQEARLRCSPMKGHSHVYWYRQLPEEGLKFMVYLQKENIIDESGMPKERFSAEFPKEGPSILRIQQVVRGDSAAYFCASSAAGGDAGELFFGEGSRLTVL.

J is TRBJ2-7 and V is TRBV2; D may be TRBD2 (5 bases). Trimming stripped 4 bases from V and 5 bases from J, with 18 bases between. CDR1 SNHLY and CDR2 FYNNEI come from the germline V gene. This CDR3 spans 15 amino acids. Here the CDR3 DNA reads TGTGCCAGCAGTGCGGGGATTTGGGTAGGCGACGAGCAGTACGTC. Translation: CASSAGIWVGDEQYV.

This clonotype was seen only a few times. This chain uses TRBV13 with TRBJ1-6, with 8 bases aligning to TRBD1. The junction had 8 bases not matched to a gene; V was cut back by 6 bases and J by 10 bases. The germline gives CDR1 PRHDT, CDR2 FYEKMQ (reference sequence). The CDR3 has 14 amino acids. The CDR3: CASSLTGGGSPLHF. In DNA, the CDR3 is TGTGCCAGCAGTCTCACAGGGGGTGGGTCACCCCTCCACTTT. Looking up the rest from reference TRBV13 and TRBJ1-6 gives the full variable domain: AAGVIQSPRHLIKEKRETATLKCYPIPRHDTVYWYQQGPGQDPQFLISFYEKMQSDKGSIPDRFSAQQFSDYHSELNMSSLELGDSALYFCASSLTGGGSPLHFGNGTRLTVT.

The V call is TRBV9, the J call TRBJ1-2; perhaps TRBD1 as D (5 bases). The CDR3 runs 14 residues. Germline V CDR1 and CDR2: SGDLS, YYNGEE. Trimming stripped 4 bases from V and 1 base from J, with 11 bases between. The CDR3 spells CASSPTDSNYGYTF. The DNA of the CDR3 is TGTGCCAGCAGCCCAACCGACAGTAACTATGGCTACACCTTC.

This clonotype was found a few times. The rearrangement joins TRBV9 to TRBJ2-1; the match to TRBD1 covers 10 bases. J gave up 6 bases and V 3 bases, and 6 bases lay outside the gene matches. The CDR3 covers 15 residues. Per germline, CDR1 SGDLS and CDR2 YYNGEE. The CDR3 reads CASSEWGQGSNEQFF. DNA of the CDR3: TGTGCCAGCAGCGAGTGGGGACAGGGGTCCAATGAGCAGTTCTTC.

V is TRBV4-1 and J is TRBJ2-1; a weak D match, TRBD1 (5 bases). The CDR3 is made up of 14 amino acids. V lost 3 bases to trimming and J lost 8 bases, with 14 bases between them. The germline V gene has CDR1 MGHRA and CDR2 YSYEKL. CDR3 region: CASSQGWGSDEQFF. As DNA, the CDR3 is TGCGCCAGCAGCCAGGGATGGGGCTCGGATGAGCAGTTCTTC.

This rearrangement joins TRBV6-5 to TRBJ2-3, with a weak D call TRBD2 (6 bases). The CDR3 is 17 residues long. Per germline, CDR1 MNHEY and CDR2 SVGAGI. Trimming pared 7 bases from V and 4 bases from J, leaving 24 bases between. The chain's CDR3 is CASTTEEGLKGADTQYF. DNA for the CDR3: TGTGCCAGCACTACCGAGGAGGGACTGAAGGGCGCAGATACGCAGTATTTT.

This clonotype was detected a few times. The chain uses TRBV12-3 or TRBV12-4 and TRBJ1-2, with D maybe TRBD1 (5 bases). V lost 3 bases and J lost 9, with 17 bases in between. The CDR3 consists of 14 residues. The CDR3 sequence is CASSFSGTPGSYTF. As DNA, the CDR3 is TGTGCCAGCAGTTTTTCAGGGACCCCTGGAAGCTACACCTTC.

This clonotype came up once. One end of the junction is discordant with germline, which a read error may explain. This sequence joins TRBV5-1 and TRBJ2-2, with D possibly matching TRBD1 (6 bases). This CDR3 has 14 residues. CDR1 SGHRS and CDR2 YFSETQ come from the germline V gene. The CDR3 coding sequence is TGCGCCAGCGGCTTGCTGGGGGCCACCGGGGAGCTGTTTTTT. As protein: CASGLLGATGELFF.

The gene calls are TRBV3-1 and TRBJ1-1, with 9 bases lining up with TRBD1. CDR3 length equals 16 residues. Germline lookup yields CDR1 LGHDT and CDR2 YNNKEL (reference sequence). J gave up 1 base and V 1 base, and 4 bases lay outside the gene matches. The CDR3 loop reads CASSQAAQGANTEAFF. The CDR3 nucleotides are TGTGCCAGCAGCCAAGCAGCACAGGGGGCGAACACTGAAGCTTTCTTT.

The genes are TRBV12-3 or TRBV12-4 and TRBJ2-4; a weak D match, TRBD1 (5 bases). The CDR3 runs to 14 residues. V was pared by 5 bases and J by 7 bases, with 15 bases between. DNA of the CDR3: TGTGCCAGCAGTCCGACAGAGTCAGGGAACATTCAGTACTTC. Translated, it gives CASSPTESGNIQYF.

The chain couples TRBV7-2 to TRBJ1-2, with D uncertain. Germline V gives CDR1 SGHTA, CDR2 FQGNSA. The CDR3 has 17 amino acids. Trimming stripped 5 bases from V and 0 bases from J, with 19 bases between. This chain's CDR3 is CASSPRSPASSNYGYTF. CDR3 coding DNA: TGTGCCAGCAGCCCCCGTTCCCCAGCAAGCTCTAACTATGGCTACACCTTC.

The V and J genes are TRBV13 and TRBJ1-6, with D possibly matching TRBD1 (5 bases). This CDR3 spans 14 amino acids. Trimming removed 2 bases at V and 14 bases at J, with 16 bases between. The germline CDR1 and CDR2 sequences are PRHDT and FYEKMQ (reference sequence). The DNA of the CDR3 is TGTGCCAGCAGCTTATCCGGGGACGTACTAACCCTCCACTTT. The encoded protein is CASSLSGDVLTLHF. The full variable domain, in which reference TRBV13 and TRBJ1-6 provide the parts outside the CDR3, is AAGVIQSPRHLIKEKRETATLKCYPIPRHDTVYWYQQGPGQDPQFLISFYEKMQSDKGSIPDRFSAQQFSDYHSELNMSSLELGDSALYFCASSLSGDVLTLHFGNGTRLTVT.

This clonotype was seen a few times. The V and J genes are TRBV30 and TRBJ1-2; perhaps TRBD1 as D (5 bases). The CDR3 runs 13 residues. V was trimmed by 2 bases and J by 4 bases, leaving 11 bases between them. Germline V gene data show CDR1 as GTSNPN and CDR2 as SVGIG (reference sequence). The CDR3 loop is CAWSKQEVYGYTF. The CDR3 DNA is TGTGCCTGGAGTAAACAGGAGGTCTATGGCTACACCTTC. The full variable domain, its missing parts supplied by reference TRBV30 and TRBJ1-2, is SQTIHQWPATLVQPVGSPLSLECTVEGTSNPNLYWYRQAAGRGLQLLFYSVGIGQISSEVPQNLSASRPQDRQFILSSKKLLLSDSGFYLCAWSKQEVYGYTFGSGTRLTVV.

This clonotype showed up just a few times. The V gene is TRBV29-1, the J gene TRBJ2-1; D possibly corresponds to TRBD1 (6 bases). The CDR3 covers 12 residues. The V end was cut by 7 bases, the J end by 4 bases, with 11 bases between. Germline V CDR1 and CDR2: SQVTM, ANQGSEA. The CDR3 DNA reads as TGCAGCGCTGGAAGGGGGTACAATGAGCAGTTCTTC. This translates into CSAGRGYNEQFF.

The rearrangement joins TRBV6-1 to TRBJ2-1, with D tentatively TRBD2 (5 bases). The CDR3 sequence is 14 residues long. The germline V and J ends were trimmed by 0 bases and 5 bases, with 8 bases remaining between them. From germline, CDR1 is MNHNS and CDR2 SASEGT. CDR3 sequence reads: CASSEARVHNEQFF. In nucleotides, the CDR3 is TGTGCCAGCAGTGAAGCGCGGGTCCACAATGAGCAGTTCTTC.

This clonotype was seen more than once but under ten times. This chain joins TRBV24-1 and TRBJ2-7; D is possibly TRBD1 (5 bases). CDR3 size: 14 residues. CDR1 and CDR2 from the germline V gene are KGHDR and SFDVKD. V was clipped by 4 bases and J by 6 bases, with 15 bases between them. DNA for the CDR3: TGTGCCACCAGTGACAATGGGGCCCCTCGCGAGCAGTACGTC. This gives the protein CATSDNGAPREQYV.

This clonotype has a handful of counts. This chain uses TRBV5-1 with TRBJ2-1; 12 positions match TRBD2. The CDR3 extends over 17 amino acids. Germline values: CDR1 SGHRS, CDR2 YFSETQ. After removal of 4 bases from V and 5 bases from J, the junction contained 10 bases not matched to a gene. The CDR3 loop reads CASSASIRLAGDNEQFF. CDR3 coding DNA: TGCGCCAGCAGCGCCTCCATTAGACTAGCGGGGGACAATGAGCAGTTCTTC.

A few counts support this clonotype. V usage is TRBV18 and J usage is TRBJ2-1, with D hard to call. The CDR3 consists of 17 residues. V lost 3 bases and J lost 8, with 23 bases in between. Germline loops: CDR1 KGHSH, CDR2 LQKENI. The CDR3 sequence is CASSPSQLQNKQHEQFF. CDR3 DNA sequence: TGTGCCAGCTCACCTAGCCAGCTACAAAATAAGCAACATGAGCAGTTCTTC.

There are a few counts of this clonotype. The chain uses TRBV7-9 and TRBJ2-3, with D unresolved. Trimming left V 3 bases short and J 0 bases short, with 10 bases between. CDR1 is SEHNR and CDR2 is FQNEAQ in the germline V gene (reference sequence). The CDR3 contains 15 residues. The CDR3: CASSFHGGSTDTQYF. In DNA form, the CDR3 reads TGTGCCAGCAGCTTTCATGGCGGAAGCACAGATACGCAGTATTTT. Looking up the rest from reference TRBV7-9 and TRBJ2-3 gives the full variable domain: DTGVSQNPRHKITKRGQNVTFRCDPISEHNRLYWYRQTLGQGPEFLTYFQNEAQLEKSRLLSDRFSAERPKGSFSTLEIQRTEQGDSAMYLCASSFHGGSTDTQYFGPGTRLTVL.

The chain is built from TRBV7-2 and TRBJ1-1; D is unclear. The CDR3 loop spans 14 amino acids. Germline assignment: CDR1 SGHTA and CDR2 FQGNSA. V was pared by 5 bases and J by 7 bases, with 17 bases between. The CDR3 DNA sequence: TGTGCCAGCAGCCATGCAAACGGGCTAGGTGAAGCTTTCTTT. It codes for CASSHANGLGEAFF. Supplemented by reference TRBV7-2 and TRBJ1-1, the full variable domain reads GAGVSQSPSNKVTEKGKDVELRCDPISGHTALYWYRQSLGQGLEFLIYFQGNSAPDKSGLPSDRFSAERTGGSVSTLTIQRTQQEDSAVYLCASSHANGLGEAFFGQGTRLTVV.